This T cell receptor (beta chain) comes out of a study of blood T cell repertoires in COVID-19. In the authors' workflow: Amplifying reference gene primers gave estimates of nucleated cell counts. Sequenced by immunoSEQ multiplex PCR; TCRdb stores in-frame clones only, minus some. That table is the source of V, J and clone size, and D and trimming were worked out from the DNA. The table records under 250,000 clones, approximately 86% of them present only once. This CDR3 has 13 amino acids. Trimming pared 6 bases from V and 5 bases from J, leaving 13 bases between. The sequencing sample was made of peripheral blood. The sequence was collected from a woman aged 55-69 years who had recovered from COVID-19. The chain is built from TRBV12-3 or TRBV12-4 and TRBJ2-5, with TRBD1 as a possible D gene (7 bases). The CDR3 region has the DNA TGTGCCAGCAGGGAGGGGGCTTGGGAGACCCAGTACTTC. It yields the protein CASREGAWETQYF.